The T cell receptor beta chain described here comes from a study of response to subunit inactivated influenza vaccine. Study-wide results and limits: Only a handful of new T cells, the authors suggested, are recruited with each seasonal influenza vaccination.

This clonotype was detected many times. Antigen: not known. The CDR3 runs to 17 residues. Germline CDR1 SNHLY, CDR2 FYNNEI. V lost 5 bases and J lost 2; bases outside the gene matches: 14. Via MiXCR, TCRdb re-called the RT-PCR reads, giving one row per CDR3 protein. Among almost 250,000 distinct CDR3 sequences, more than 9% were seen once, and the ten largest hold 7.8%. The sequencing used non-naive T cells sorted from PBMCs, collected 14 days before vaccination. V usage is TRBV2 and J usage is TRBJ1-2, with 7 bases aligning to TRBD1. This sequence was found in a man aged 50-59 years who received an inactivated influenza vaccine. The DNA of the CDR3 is TGTGCCAGCAGTTCGCTCCCGACCGGGACAGCAAACTATGGCTACACCTTC. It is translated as CASSSLPTGTANYGYTF.